This T cell receptor beta chain comes out of a study of human T cells and chemical hapten exposure. Unmatched junction bases numbered 6, after V lost 5 bases and J lost 6 bases. This CDR3 has 13 amino acids. In germline, CDR1 is SGHTA, CDR2 FQGNSA. What the library attached to individual cDNA molecules were unique molecular identifiers. MiXCR was run by TCRdb on the RACE reads, yielding one entry per CDR3 protein. The sample carries approximately 100,000 distinct CDR3 sequences, 8% to 13% recorded once. Time point described: patch test 1, 2 weeks after DPC sensitization. Treatment specified: therapeutic diphenylcyclopropenone sensitization with weekly scalp DPC. In its sample, this clonotype was seen many times.

The gene calls are TRBV7-2 and TRBJ2-7; 8 positions match TRBD1. This clonotype was obtained from a woman between 40 and 55 years old with alopecia areata. Some clones in this sample may be carry-over from other donors' samples. The specimen was whole blood, collected in connection with sensitization to the hapten diphenylcyclopropenone (DPC). Written as DNA, the CDR3 is TGTGCCAGCAGCCAGGACAGGGTCCGCGAGCAGTACTTC. Its translation is CASSQDRVREQYF.